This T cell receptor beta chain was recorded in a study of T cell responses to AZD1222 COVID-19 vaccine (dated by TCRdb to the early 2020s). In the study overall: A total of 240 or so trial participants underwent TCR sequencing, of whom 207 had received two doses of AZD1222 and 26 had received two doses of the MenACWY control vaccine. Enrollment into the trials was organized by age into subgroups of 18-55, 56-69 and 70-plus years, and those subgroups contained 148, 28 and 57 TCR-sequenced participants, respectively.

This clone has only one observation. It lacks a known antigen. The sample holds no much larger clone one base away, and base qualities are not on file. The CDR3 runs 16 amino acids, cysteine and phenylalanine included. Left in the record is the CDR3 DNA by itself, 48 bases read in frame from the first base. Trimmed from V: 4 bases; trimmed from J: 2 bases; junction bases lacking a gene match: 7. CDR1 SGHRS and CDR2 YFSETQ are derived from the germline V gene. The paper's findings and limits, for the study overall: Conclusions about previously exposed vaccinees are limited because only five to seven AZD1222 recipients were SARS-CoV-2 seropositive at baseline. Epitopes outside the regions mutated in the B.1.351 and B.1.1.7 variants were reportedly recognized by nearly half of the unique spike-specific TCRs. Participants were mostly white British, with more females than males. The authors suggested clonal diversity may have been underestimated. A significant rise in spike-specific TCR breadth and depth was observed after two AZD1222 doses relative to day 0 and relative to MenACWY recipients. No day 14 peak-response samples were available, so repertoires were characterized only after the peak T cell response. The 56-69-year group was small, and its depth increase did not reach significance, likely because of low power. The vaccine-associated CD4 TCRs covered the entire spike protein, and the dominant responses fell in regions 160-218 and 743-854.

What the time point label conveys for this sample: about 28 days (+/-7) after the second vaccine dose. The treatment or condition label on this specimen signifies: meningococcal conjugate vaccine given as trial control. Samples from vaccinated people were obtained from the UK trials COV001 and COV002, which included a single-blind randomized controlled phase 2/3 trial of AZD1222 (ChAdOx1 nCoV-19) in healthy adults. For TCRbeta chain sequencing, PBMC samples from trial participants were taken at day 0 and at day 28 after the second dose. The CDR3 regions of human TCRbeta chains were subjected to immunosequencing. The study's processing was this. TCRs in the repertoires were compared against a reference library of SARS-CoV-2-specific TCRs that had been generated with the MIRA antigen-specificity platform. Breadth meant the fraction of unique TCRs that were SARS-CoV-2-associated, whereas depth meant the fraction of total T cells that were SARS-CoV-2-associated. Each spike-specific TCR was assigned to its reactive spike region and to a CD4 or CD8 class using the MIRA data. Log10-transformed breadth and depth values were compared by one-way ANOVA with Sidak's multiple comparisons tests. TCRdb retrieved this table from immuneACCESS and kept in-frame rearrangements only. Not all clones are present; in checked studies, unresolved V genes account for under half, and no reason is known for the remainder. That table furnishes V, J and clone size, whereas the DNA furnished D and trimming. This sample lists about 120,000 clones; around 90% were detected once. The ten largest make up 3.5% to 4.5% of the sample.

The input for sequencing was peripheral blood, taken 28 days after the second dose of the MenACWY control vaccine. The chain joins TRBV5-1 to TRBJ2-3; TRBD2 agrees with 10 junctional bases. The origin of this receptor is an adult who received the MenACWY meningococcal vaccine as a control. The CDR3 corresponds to CASSRSGLALTDTQYF. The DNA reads TGCGCCAGCAGCAGATCGGGACTAGCGCTCACAGATACGCAGTATTTT.